Each of the 20 T cell receptor beta chains below was sequenced from the same sample in a study of identical twins. TCRdb ran MiXCR on the 5' RACE reads and lists one entry per CDR3 protein. The sample holds 650,000 to 800,000 distinct CDR3 sequences, approximately 9% seen once. These sequences were also reported in another study, on yellow fever vaccine responses in identical twins.

The sequenced sample consisted of PBMCs. All receptors come from a woman younger than 35 in good health.

V gene TRBV29-1 combines with J gene TRBJ2-1; TRBD1 aligns across 8 bases. Trimming removed 8 bases from V and 8 bases from J; junction bases left unmatched: 17. Germline V gene lookup returns CDR1 SQVTM and CDR2 ANQGSEA. The CDR3 runs 15 residues. The CDR3 here is CSFQRGAGGSDEQFF. The CDR3 nucleotides are TGCAGCTTTCAAAGAGGGGCAGGGGGCAGCGATGAGCAGTTCTTC.

The chain links TRBV4-1 to TRBJ2-7, with TRBD1 as a possible D gene (5 bases). The germline V gene encodes CDR1 MGHRA and CDR2 YSYEKL. Trimming took 1 base from V and 0 from J, leaving 22 bases between them. This CDR3 contains 19 residues. In nucleotides, the CDR3 is TGCGCCAGCAGCCAAGGGGTAGGTCGGATGACAGTAAGCTCCTACGAGCAGTACTTC. Its protein product is CASSQGVGRMTVSSYEQYF.

In this sample, this clonotype turned up many times. V is TRBV12-3 or TRBV12-4 and J is TRBJ2-7; D perhaps matches TRBD2 (5 bases). The CDR3 contains 17 residues. V lost 2 bases, J lost 3 bases, and 20 bases lay in between. The CDR3 spells CASSLTGWGRENYEQYF. CDR3 nucleotides: TGTGCCAGCAGTTTAACCGGTTGGGGTAGGGAGAACTACGAGCAGTACTTC.

In its sample, this clonotype was seen a few times. The CDR3 bases are TGTGCCAGCTTGATACCCGGAGTGGAGACCCAGTACTTC. This sequence encodes CASLIPGVETQYF. The rearrangement uses TRBV5-6 and TRBJ2-5, with D hard to call. V lost 7 bases to trimming and J lost 5 bases, with 15 bases between them. Germline values: CDR1 SGHDT, CDR2 YYEEEE. The CDR3 extends over 13 amino acids.

The chain joins TRBV29-1 to TRBJ2-5; D is unresolved. V was trimmed by 4 bases and J by 0 bases, leaving 9 bases between them. CDR1 and CDR2 (germline): SQVTM, ANQGSEA. The CDR3 has 13 amino acids. CDR3 sequence (DNA): TGCAGCGTTGTTACAGCTTACCAAGAGACCCAGTACTTC. It is translated as CSVVTAYQETQYF.

This clonotype was seen only once. The chain has TRBV11-2 and TRBJ2-5; 9 bases agree with TRBD1. Germline CDR1 and CDR2: SGHAT and FQNNGV. Trimming removed 5 bases from V and 4 bases from J; junction bases left unmatched: 8. The CDR3 sequence is 15 residues long. CDR3 in DNA: TGTGCCAGCAGCCGGACAGGGGCACTAGGAGAGACCCAGTACTTC. This translates into CASSRTGALGETQYF.

The chain employs TRBV24-1 and TRBJ2-2; D is perhaps TRBD1 (5 bases). Between the trimmed V and J ends, which lost 3 bases and 4 bases, there was a span of 11 bases. The CDR3 covers 15 residues. Germline lookup yields CDR1 KGHDR and CDR2 SFDVKD. This chain's CDR3 is CATSDQGTGTGELFF. Here the CDR3 DNA reads TGTGCCACCAGTGATCAGGGAACGGGCACCGGGGAGCTGTTTTTT.

As DNA, the CDR3 is TGTGCCAGCAGCATCCTTACGGGGGGAGAGCAGTTCTTC. Translated: CASSILTGGEQFF. V and J are TRBV7-2 and TRBJ2-1; TRBD2 aligns across 7 bases. The CDR3 covers 13 residues. With 5 bases clipped from V and 10 bases from J, the junction kept 8 bases outside the gene matches. Germline CDR1 is SGHTA and CDR2 is FQGNSA.

This clonotype was detected many times. The chain carries TRBV6-1 and TRBJ2-7, with 9 bases that match TRBD1. The germline V gene encodes CDR1 MNHNS and CDR2 SASEGT. V lost 6 bases to trimming and J lost 3 bases; unmatched junction nucleotides: 3. The CDR3 extends over 13 amino acids. CDR3: CASRDRGLYEQYF. The CDR3 region has the DNA TGTGCCAGCAGGGACAGGGGCCTCTACGAGCAGTACTTC.

J is TRBJ2-1 and V is TRBV5-1; 7 positions agree with TRBD1. The V gene's germline CDR1 is SGHRS and CDR2 YFSETQ. Trimming removed 6 bases from V and 3 bases from J; junction bases left unmatched: 3. The CDR3 covers 13 residues. The CDR3 is CASMGQIYNEQFF. The CDR3 bases are TGCGCCAGCATGGGACAGATCTACAATGAGCAGTTCTTC.

The V gene is TRBV11-2, the J gene TRBJ2-7; 7 positions agree with TRBD2. Germline loops: CDR1 SGHAT, CDR2 FQNNGV. The CDR3 covers 20 residues. With V trimmed by 3 bases and J by 2 bases, 22 bases remained unmatched. For the CDR3, the DNA is TGTGCCAGCAGCTTGTGGACGGTTGGGGTCGGTAGGGGACTAACCTACGAGCAGTACTTC. Translating it yields CASSLWTVGVGRGLTYEQYF.

This chain joins TRBV10-3 and TRBJ2-2; 8 bases map to TRBD1. The germline V gene has CDR1 ENHRY and CDR2 SYGVKD. This CDR3 spans 17 amino acids. V was pared by 6 bases and J by 3 bases, with 12 bases of the junction left unmatched. The CDR3 here is CAIRVKPDRGDTGELFF. CDR3 sequence (DNA): TGTGCCATCAGGGTTAAACCCGACAGGGGTGACACCGGGGAGCTGTTTTTT.

Note on this clonotype: The germline gene is not matched at one end of the junction; a read error may be the cause. The CDR3 coding sequence is TGTGCCAGCAGTTTGGATGGGAACGCCGGGGAGCTGTTTTTT. It translates to CASSLDGNAGELFF. This chain connects TRBV28 to TRBJ2-2, with D uncertain. There are 14 residues in the CDR3. Per germline, CDR1 MDHEN and CDR2 SYDVKM. Full variable domain (missing parts from reference TRBV28 and TRBJ2-2): DVKVTQSSRYLVKRTGEKVFLECVQDMDHENMFWYRQDPGLGLRLIYFSYDVKMKEKGDIPEGYSVSREKKERFSLILESASTNQTSMYLCASSLDGNAGELFFGEGSRLTVL.

This clonotype showed up many times. The chain has TRBV5-1 and TRBJ1-1; possible D gene TRBD1, 6 bases. Per germline, CDR1 SGHRS and CDR2 YFSETQ. The CDR3 has 14 residues. Trimming removed 1 base from V and 6 bases from J, with 13 bases in between. CDR3 amino acids: CASSLTGLVAEAFF. As DNA, the CDR3 is TGCGCCAGCAGCTTGACAGGGTTGGTAGCTGAAGCTTTCTTT. The full variable domain, with the rest looked up from reference TRBV5-1 and TRBJ1-1, is KAGVTQTPRYLIKTRGQQVTLSCSPISGHRSVSWYQQTPGQGLQFLFEYFSETQRNKGNFPGRFSGRQFSNSRSEMNVSTLELGDSALYLCASSLTGLVAEAFFGQGTRLTVV.

This clonotype was counted ten times or more. CDR3: CASSQDRTGTGELFF. The CDR3 DNA reads as TGTGCCAGCAGCCAAGATCGTACGGGCACCGGGGAGCTGTTTTTT. V is TRBV4-2 and J is TRBJ2-2; D is undetermined. The CDR3 is 15 residues long. Germline CDR1 reads LGHNA; CDR2 reads YNFKEQ. The V end lost 0 bases, the J end lost 4 bases, and 9 bases lay between the germline ends.

This clonotype was recorded a few times. The gene calls are TRBV9 and TRBJ2-4, with D perhaps matching TRBD1 or TRBD2 (5 bases each). V was trimmed by 0 bases and J by 1 base, leaving 17 bases between them. The germline CDR1 and CDR2 sequences are SGDLS and YYNGEE. The CDR3 contains 18 residues. The CDR3 here is CASSVDVGGSGAKNIQYF. Here the CDR3 DNA reads TGTGCCAGCAGCGTAGACGTTGGGGGTAGTGGGGCCAAAAACATTCAGTACTTC.

The V call is TRBV4-1, the J call TRBJ2-3; 11 nucleotides agree with TRBD2. CDR3 length equals 18 residues. Germline trimming cut 0 bases from V and 5 bases from J; bases unmatched to any gene: 10. Germline V gives CDR1 MGHRA, CDR2 YSYEKL. CDR3 bases: TGCGCCAGCAGCCAAGATTACGTGACTAGCGGGACCTTAGATACGCAGTATTTT. Translating gives CASSQDYVTSGTLDTQYF.

The chain joins TRBV6-5 to TRBJ2-3; 7 bases agree with TRBD2. Trimming took 2 bases from V and 3 from J; bases not matched to a gene: 5. CDR1 is MNHEY and CDR2 is SVGAGI in the germline V gene. CDR3 length equals 15 residues. The CDR3 nucleotides read TGTGCCAGCAGTTACGGGGAGGGGCTGACAGATACGCAGTATTTT. Its protein product is CASSYGEGLTDTQYF.

This clonotype was observed a few times. V and J are TRBV7-2 and TRBJ2-2; 9 bases map to TRBD1. Losses at the gene ends were 8 bases for V and 3 bases for J; bases not matched to a gene: 10. Germline CDR1 and CDR2: SGHTA and FQGNSA. This CDR3 contains 16 residues. This CDR3 reads CASLPGGTGHTGELFF. CDR3 bases: TGTGCCAGCTTACCCGGCGGGACAGGGCACACCGGGGAGCTGTTTTTT.

V gene TRBV28 combines with J gene TRBJ2-2; a weak D match, TRBD2 (5 bases). CDR1 is MDHEN and CDR2 is SYDVKM in the germline V gene. This CDR3 spans 15 amino acids. V gave up 2 bases and J gave up 5 bases, with 12 bases separating them. This CDR3 reads CASSLEGVGTGELFF. The DNA for the CDR3 is TGTGCCAGCAGTTTAGAGGGAGTGGGGACCGGGGAGCTGTTTTTT.